A single sample is the source of the 32 T cell receptor beta chains below, sequenced in a study of T cells in narcolepsy. TCRdb's table, derived via immunoSEQ multiplex PCR, lists solely in-frame clones and lacks some. The sample lists roughly 34,000 clones, 84% occurring once. The sequenced material came from CD45RA- memory CD4+ T cells from PBMCs. The receptors shown here come from a human donor with narcolepsy.

The genes are TRBV5-1 and TRBJ1-1; D unresolved. The CDR3 is made up of 17 amino acids. From germline, CDR1 is SGHRS and CDR2 YFSETQ. Between the trimmed V and J ends, which lost 4 bases and 4 bases, there was a span of 23 bases. The CDR3 sequence is CASSRIRVETRFTEAFF. CDR3 coding DNA: TGCGCCAGCAGCCGGATTCGGGTCGAGACCCGGTTCACTGAAGCTTTCTTT.

The CDR3 region is CASSRTGLAKNIQYF. The CDR3 DNA is TGTGCCAGCAGTAGGACAGGGCTAGCCAAAAACATTCAGTACTTC. The chain has TRBV6-5 and TRBJ2-4; 8 bases are shared with TRBD1. CDR1 MNHEY and CDR2 SVGAGI come from the germline V gene. The V gene end was trimmed by 5 bases and the J gene end by 0 bases; junction bases not matched to a gene: 3. This CDR3 has 15 amino acids.

V and J are TRBV18 and TRBJ2-1; D is unresolved. Trimming removed 4 bases at V and 9 bases at J, with 10 bases between. The CDR3 runs 12 residues. Germline assignment: CDR1 KGHSH and CDR2 LQKENI. CDR3 nucleotide sequence: TGTGCCAGCTCACTAGATAGGAGTGAGCAGTTCTTC. Its translation: CASSLDRSEQFF.

The rearrangement uses TRBV5-1 and TRBJ1-4; the D is unclear. Trimming pared 2 bases from V and 14 bases from J, leaving 16 bases between. In germline, CDR1 is SGHRS, CDR2 YFSETQ. The CDR3 consists of 13 residues. This CDR3 is CASSFRTGPDLFF. DNA for the CDR3: TGCGCCAGCAGCTTTAGGACGGGCCCGGACCTGTTTTTT.

The V gene is TRBV18, the J gene TRBJ2-5; D is possibly TRBD1 (5 bases). Trimming took off 5 bases at V and 8 bases at J, with 12 bases between the two ends. Looked up from germline, CDR1 is KGHSH and CDR2 is LQKENI. This CDR3 has 12 amino acids. In DNA form, the CDR3 reads TGTGCCAGCTCAGACAGCGATTCAACCCAGTACTTC. The encoded protein is CASSDSDSTQYF. The variable domain in full, completed from reference TRBV18 and TRBJ2-5, reads NAGVMQNPRHLVRRRGQEARLRCSPMKGHSHVYWYRQLPEEGLKFMVYLQKENIIDESGMPKERFSAEFPKEGPSILRIQQVVRGDSAAYFCASSDSDSTQYFGPGTRLLVL.

The chain employs TRBV6-6 and TRBJ2-3, with D possibly matching TRBD2 (5 bases). The CDR3 length is 14 residues. Trimming left V 7 bases short and J 4 bases short, with 15 bases between. The V gene's germline CDR1 is MNHNY and CDR2 SVGAGI (reference sequence). The CDR3 bases are TGTGCCAGCACCAGACGAGCGGAGGCAGATACGCAGTATTTT. It is translated as CASTRRAEADTQYF.

This chain joins TRBV19 and TRBJ1-5; TRBD1 agrees at 7 bases. CDR3 size: 16 residues. V was clipped by 3 bases and J by 4 bases; unmatched bases: 9. Germline-derived CDR1 and CDR2 are LNHDA and SQIVND (reference sequence). As DNA, the CDR3 is TGTGCCAGTAGTATTAGGGGGGACAGTGATAATCAGCCCCAGCATTTT. This sequence encodes CASSIRGDSDNQPQHF.

This CDR3 reads CASRSGTGNYGYTF. DNA of the CDR3: TGTGCCAGCAGATCCGGGACAGGGAACTATGGCTACACCTTC. The rearrangement joins TRBV6-6 to TRBJ1-2, with 9 bases fitting TRBD1. This CDR3 has 14 residues. After removal of 6 bases from V and 2 bases from J, the junction contained 4 bases not matched to a gene. Germline assignment: CDR1 MNHNY and CDR2 SVGAGI (reference sequence).

The chain combines TRBV7-9 with TRBJ2-1, with TRBD2 identical over 8 bases. The CDR3 runs 15 residues. Germline lookup yields CDR1 SEHNR and CDR2 FQNEAQ (reference sequence). V lost 2 bases to trimming and J lost 6 bases; unmatched junction nucleotides: 6. Here the CDR3 reads CASSLSGGVGNEQFF. In DNA, the CDR3 is TGTGCCAGCAGCTTAAGCGGGGGCGTGGGCAATGAGCAGTTCTTC. The full variable domain, completed using reference TRBV7-9 and TRBJ2-1, is DTGVSQNPRHKITKRGQNVTFRCDPISEHNRLYWYRQTLGQGPEFLTYFQNEAQLEKSRLLSDRFSAERPKGSFSTLEIQRTEQGDSAMYLCASSLSGGVGNEQFFGPGTRLTVL.

In its sample, this clone was seen once. Different DNA sequences within this sample yield the same CDR3. The V gene is TRBV7-3, the J gene TRBJ2-5; a possible D gene is TRBD2 (6 bases). The germline V gene encodes CDR1 SGHTA and CDR2 FQGTGA. This CDR3 contains 13 residues. V was clipped by 0 bases and J by 5 bases, with 7 bases between them. CDR3 amino acids: CASSLTREETQYF. DNA for the CDR3: TGTGCCAGCAGCTTAACACGGGAGGAGACCCAGTACTTC. Full variable domain (remainder filled in from reference TRBV7-3 and TRBJ2-5): GAGVSQTPSNKVTEKGKYVELRCDPISGHTALYWYRQSLGQGPEFLIYFQGTGAADDSGLPNDRFFAVRPEGSVSTLKIQRTERGDSAVYLCASSLTREETQYFGPGTRLLVL.

CDR3 sequence (DNA): TGTGCCAGCAGTCCTCGTGGGGGTGGTTCCTACGAGCAGTACTTC. This codes for CASSPRGGGSYEQYF. The genes are TRBV27 and TRBJ2-5; D might be TRBD1 or TRBD2, each matching 5 bases. The J call may be faulty, since TRBJ2-7 better matches the DNA end. The CDR3 is made up of 15 amino acids. Germline V gives CDR1 MNHEY, CDR2 SMNVEV (reference sequence).

The gene calls are TRBV7-2 and TRBJ1-1; TRBD1 agrees at 9 bases. The CDR3 runs to 14 residues. Germline values: CDR1 SGHTA, CDR2 FQGNSA. Trimming cost V 6 bases and J 4 bases; bases outside gene matches: 6. CDR3 region: CASRGQGGGTEAFF. The CDR3 nucleotides are TGTGCCAGCAGGGGACAGGGCGGGGGCACTGAAGCTTTCTTT.

V gene TRBV30 combines with J gene TRBJ1-4, with TRBD1 identical over 9 bases. The germline gives CDR1 GTSNPN, CDR2 SVGIG (reference sequence). The CDR3 is 13 residues long. V gave up 2 bases and J gave up 6 bases; unmatched junction bases: 1. The CDR3, as DNA: TGTGCCTGGAGTCGGGACAGGGATGAAAAACTGTTTTTT. Protein: CAWSRDRDEKLFF.

The CDR3 DNA sequence: TGCGCCAGCAGCCCAGACAGGGTGATGTCTTCACCCCTCCACTTT. It is translated as CASSPDRVMSSPLHF. The chain combines TRBV4-1 with TRBJ1-6; TRBD1 aligns across 7 bases. Germline lookup yields CDR1 MGHRA and CDR2 YSYEKL. Trimming removed 4 bases from V and 9 bases from J; junction bases left unmatched: 9. The CDR3 covers 15 residues.

The rearrangement uses TRBV7-9 and TRBJ1-5; D perhaps matches TRBD1 (6 bases). The CDR3 length is 17 residues. The V gene lost 4 bases and the J gene lost 8 bases, with 24 bases spanning the gap. Germline V CDR1 and CDR2: SEHNR, FQNEAQ (reference sequence). The CDR3 region is CASSSRFGQGRNEPQHF. The CDR3 region has the DNA TGTGCCAGCAGCTCCCGCTTTGGGCAGGGGCGCAACGAGCCCCAGCATTTT.

CDR3 residues: CASSLGGRGETQYF. The CDR3 region has the DNA TGTGCCAGCAGCTTAGGGGGCAGGGGAGAGACCCAGTACTTC. This chain links TRBV7-2 with TRBJ2-5; maybe TRBD1 (6 bases). Germline assignment: CDR1 SGHTA and CDR2 FQGNSA. CDR3 length: 14 amino acids. V lost 1 base and J 4 bases, leaving 10 bases between the germline ends.

The J gene is TRBJ1-5, the V gene TRBV2; D not certain. With 4 bases removed from V and 1 base from J, the gap between germline ends came to 8 bases. The CDR3 runs to 14 residues. Germline lookup yields CDR1 SNHLY and CDR2 FYNNEI. The CDR3 loop reads CASSVRMSNQPQHF. In DNA form, the CDR3 reads TGTGCCAGCAGTGTCCGTATGAGCAATCAGCCCCAGCATTTT.

The chain couples TRBV21-1 to TRBJ1-1. TRBV21-1 is termed a pseudogene. The CDR3 consists of 11 residues. The CDR3 sequence: CASRGRDEAFF. The DNA of the CDR3 is TGTGCCAGCAGGGGACGGGACGAAGCTTTCTTT.

This clone was picked up one time. CDR3 sequence reads: CASSIAPGAGTEAFF. The CDR3 nucleotides read TGTGCCAGTAGTATAGCTCCGGGGGCGGGCACTGAAGCTTTCTTT. V and J are TRBV19 and TRBJ1-1, with D possibly TRBD1 on 6 matching bases. This CDR3 has 15 residues. The germline V and J ends were trimmed by 1 base and 4 bases, with 13 bases remaining between them. The germline V gene has CDR1 LNHDA and CDR2 SQIVND (reference sequence). Using reference TRBV19 and TRBJ1-1 for the parts outside the CDR3, the full variable domain is DGGITQSPKYLFRKEGQNVTLSCEQNLNHDAMYWYRQDPGQGLRLIYYSQIVNDFQKGDIAEGYSVSREKKESFPLTVTSAQKNPTAFYLCASSIAPGAGTEAFFGQGTRLTVV.

The V gene is TRBV19, the J gene TRBJ1-4; D not certain. Trimming stripped 9 bases from V and 7 bases from J, with 12 bases between. Looked up from germline, CDR1 is LNHDA and CDR2 is SQIVND (reference sequence). This CDR3 region has 12 residues. CDR3 region: CASERTGEKLFF. The CDR3 nucleotides read TGTGCCAGCGAAAGGACGGGTGAAAAACTGTTTTTT.

In DNA form, the CDR3 reads TGTGCCAGCAGCTCGGGACTAGACACTAGCACAGATACGCAGTATTTT. It translates to CASSSGLDTSTDTQYF. The gene calls are TRBV7-3 and TRBJ2-3; 8 bases match TRBD2. There are 16 residues in the CDR3. Trimming took 4 bases from V and 0 from J; bases not matched to a gene: 6. The germline V gene has CDR1 SGHTA and CDR2 FQGTGA.

The chain couples TRBV21-1 to TRBJ2-7. TRBV21-1 is designated a pseudogene. The CDR3 extends over 14 amino acids. The CDR3 bases are TGTGCCAGCAGCAAAGTTGTGGGTCTGGACGAGCAGTACGTC. It codes for CASSKVVGLDEQYV.

The V and J genes are TRBV6-5 and TRBJ1-2, with 7 bases fitting TRBD1. The J segment lost 7 bases and the V segment lost 6 bases, leaving 8 bases of the junction unmatched. Germline assignment: CDR1 MNHEY and CDR2 SVGAGI. There are 13 residues in the CDR3. The chain's CDR3 is CASREDRISGYTF. The CDR3 bases are TGTGCCAGCAGAGAGGACAGGATCAGTGGCTACACCTTC.

The chain carries TRBV5-1 and TRBJ2-7; 9 bases match TRBD1. Germline V gene lookup returns CDR1 SGHRS and CDR2 YFSETQ. The ends lost 4 bases at V and 6 bases at J; junction bases unmatched: 8. This CDR3 has 14 amino acids. The CDR3 reads CASSPGQGEAEQYV. CDR3 DNA sequence: TGCGCCAGCAGCCCGGGACAGGGTGAGGCCGAGCAGTACGTC.

This sequence joins TRBV5-1 and TRBJ1-1; 9 nucleotides match TRBD1. Looked up from germline, CDR1 is SGHRS and CDR2 is YFSETQ. V shed 3 bases, J shed 1 base, and the junction held 10 bases outside the gene matches. This CDR3 is 17 amino acids long. Written as DNA, the CDR3 is TGCGCCAGCAGCTCCTATTCGGGACAGGGACAGAACACTGAAGCTTTCTTT. Protein product: CASSSYSGQGQNTEAFF.

This clone was counted a few times. Here the CDR3 DNA reads TGTGCCAGCAGTTACTCCGCACAGACCTACGAGCAGTACTTC. This sequence encodes CASSYSAQTYEQYF. The rearrangement joins TRBV6-5 to TRBJ2-7, with D unresolved. Per the germline V gene, CDR1 is MNHEY and CDR2 is SVGAGI. This CDR3 is 14 amino acids long. V shed 0 bases and J shed 2 bases, with 8 bases lying between them.

Here the CDR3 DNA reads TGTGCCAGCAGCCCCGAACTTTCCCAAGAGACCCAGTACTTC. This sequence encodes CASSPELSQETQYF. The chain uses TRBV7-8 and TRBJ2-5; D remains ambiguous. In germline, CDR1 is SGHVS, CDR2 FQNEAQ. Trimming removed 5 bases at V and 1 base at J, with 11 bases between. The CDR3 has 14 residues.

The chain uses TRBV2 and TRBJ1-2; the match to TRBD1 covers 8 bases. The ends lost 3 bases at V and 7 bases at J; junction bases unmatched: 7. The CDR3 sequence is 14 residues long. Germline V gives CDR1 SNHLY, CDR2 FYNNEI. The chain's CDR3 is CASSDLQGAGGYTF. The DNA for the CDR3 is TGTGCCAGCAGTGATCTTCAGGGGGCAGGTGGCTACACCTTC.

CDR3 sequence (DNA): TGTGCCAGCAGCTTATATGGAGATACGCAGTATTTT. Translating gives CASSLYGDTQYF. The chain uses TRBV7-2 and TRBJ2-3; no clear D gene. Germline V lookup: CDR1 SGHTA, CDR2 FQGNSA. This CDR3 is built from 12 residues. Trimming shortened V by 2 bases and J by 5 bases, and 5 bases separated the two germline ends. The full variable domain, in which reference TRBV7-2 and TRBJ2-3 provide the parts outside the CDR3, is GAGVSQSPSNKVTEKGKDVELRCDPISGHTALYWYRQSLGQGLEFLIYFQGNSAPDKSGLPSDRFSAERTGGSVSTLTIQRTQQEDSAVYLCASSLYGDTQYFGPGTRLTVL.

V and J are TRBV10-2 and TRBJ2-6; D gene uncertain. The V end lost 10 bases, the J end lost 0 bases, and 7 bases lay between the germline ends. This CDR3 region has 13 residues. CDR1 WSHSY and CDR2 SAAADI come from the germline V gene. The chain's CDR3 is CATRTSGANVLTF. In nucleotides, the CDR3 is TGCGCCACTAGGACCTCTGGGGCCAACGTCCTGACTTTC.

Turning to this clone: One end of the junction fails to match germline, which may point to a read error. V usage is TRBV7-2 and J usage is TRBJ2-3; D perhaps matches TRBD2 (7 bases). The germline V gene encodes CDR1 SGHTA and CDR2 FQGNSA. The CDR3 is made up of 14 amino acids. Written as DNA, the CDR3 is TGTGCCACCAGCCGGGGGGCTAGATCGGATACGCAGTATTTT. This sequence encodes CATSRGARSDTQYF.

The rearrangement uses TRBV7-2 and TRBJ1-4; D is uncertain. The CDR3 has 11 amino acids. With 3 bases removed from V and 8 bases from J, the gap between germline ends came to 4 bases. In germline, CDR1 is SGHTA, CDR2 FQGNSA. The CDR3 nucleotides are TGTGCCAGCAGCTTCGGGGAAAAACTGTTTTTT. Its protein product is CASSFGEKLFF.